This T cell receptor (beta chain) comes out of a study of blood T cell repertoires in COVID-19. Overall study: Collection of acute and convalescent COVID-19 samples took place in the United States, Italy and Spain. PBMCs, B-cell-depleted T cells, or T cells provided the cDNA or gDNA that made up the material.

With V trimmed by 3 bases and J by 8 bases, 12 bases remained unmatched. In germline, CDR1 is SGHDT, CDR2 YYEEEE. The CDR3 runs 15 residues. Methods used by the authors: Amplifying reference gene primers gave estimates of nucleated cell counts. Measured with immunoSEQ multiplex PCR; TCRdb has only the in-frame clones, and not every one. The V and J calls and clone size are taken from that table; D and trimming were inferred from the DNA. Among about 83,000 clones listed, around 80% were seen once. The source material was peripheral blood. This sequence joins TRBV5-6 and TRBJ1-2, with 8 bases that match TRBD1. This receptor was taken from a woman of 80 years or more with acute or convalescent COVID-19. The CDR3 DNA sequence: TGTGCCAGCAGCTCCGACAGGGGAGGTTCGTGGGGCTACACCTTC. This sequence encodes CASSSDRGGSWGYTF.